The entry below gives a single T cell receptor (beta chain) sequence along with its context. The CDR3 does not end in the conserved phenylalanine or tryptophan, so this is likely a read error. Germline-derived CDR1 and CDR2 are SGHNT and YENEEA. The CDR3 is 13 amino acids. A modified ARM-PCR protocol with three rounds of nested PCR amplified TCRbeta. A single record per CDR3 protein comes from TCRdb applying MiXCR to the multiplex PCR reads. The sample lists almost 75,000 distinct CDR3 sequences, around 70% seen once, with roughly a quarter in the top ten. This sample's RNA came from whole unsorted tissue. This non-tumor lung sample came from over 3 cm beyond the tumor edge. This sample was included in a study of tumor and adjacent non-tumor tissue in lung cancer.

Source material: distant non-tumor lung tissue. The source of this sequence is a woman between 45 and 60 years old with non-small cell lung cancer. The gene calls are TRBV11-3 and TRBJ2-3; TRBD1 might be the D (6 bases). The DNA for the CDR3 is TGTGCCAACAGCACCAGGGGTGCAGATACGCAGTATCTT. This codes for CANSTRGADTQYL.